The clone carrying this T cell receptor (beta chain) was found a few times. Its antigen is unidentified. PCR employed 60 Vbeta and 13 Jbeta primers. Generated by immunoSEQ multiplex PCR, the TCRdb table keeps only in-frame clones and is missing some. The sample records about 93,000 clones, roughly four fifths being singletons. This CDR3 is 17 amino acids long. The ends lost 3 bases at V and 0 bases at J; junction bases unmatched: 4. CDR1 and CDR2 (germline): SGHRS, YFSETQ. These data come from a study of cytomegalovirus exposure and HLA in healthy donors. Study-wide results and caveats: Differences between HLA loci emerged in a later analysis of TCR association rates, with DRB1 most and HLA-C fewest.

The chain joins TRBV5-1 to TRBJ2-2; 11 bases align to TRBD2. The sample taken for sequencing was PBMCs. The TCR was taken from a man between 25 and 39 years old in good health and CMV-seronegative. CDR3 sequence reads: CASSSGTSGANTGELFF. The CDR3 nucleotides are TGCGCCAGCAGCTCCGGGACTAGCGGAGCGAACACCGGGGAGCTGTTTTTT.